The 17 T cell receptor beta chains given below trace back to one sample, sequenced in a study of blood T cell repertoires in COVID-19. The repertoire was sequenced with immunoSEQ multiplex PCR; TCRdb's copy has only in-frame clones and lacks some. This sample has some 300,000 clones, with more than 85% found just once. The material sequenced was PBMCs or T cells enriched from blood (not recorded which). These receptors were taken from a woman in her thirties who had been exposed to COVID-19.

This chain links TRBV9 with TRBJ1-2; D may be TRBD1 (6 bases). The CDR3 consists of 14 residues. Germline CDR1 is SGDLS and CDR2 is YYNGEE. V lost 4 bases and J lost 4, with 14 bases in between. The CDR3 nucleotides are TGTGCCAGCAGCAAGGACAGCCAAACCTATGGCTACACCTTC. The encoded protein is CASSKDSQTYGYTF.

This chain joins TRBV7-8 and TRBJ2-6, with D possibly TRBD1 on 5 matching bases. The CDR3 sequence is 17 residues long. The germline V gene has CDR1 SGHVS and CDR2 FQNEAQ. V was pared by 1 base and J by 4 bases, with 14 bases between. DNA of the CDR3: TGTGCCAGCAGCTTAGACAGGTATTCTTCAGGGGCCAACGTCCTGACTTTC. Translating it yields CASSLDRYSSGANVLTF.

The chain is built from TRBV6-5 and TRBJ2-7; 13 positions agree with TRBD2. V shed 6 bases, J shed 2 bases, and the junction held 1 base outside the gene matches. The CDR3 totals 14 residues. Germline values: CDR1 MNHEY, CDR2 SVGAGI. DNA for the CDR3: TGTGCCAGCAGAGGACTAGCGGGGGCCTACGAGCAGTACTTC. Translated: CASRGLAGAYEQYF.

The chain links TRBV12-3 or TRBV12-4 to TRBJ1-3; no clear D. The CDR3 is 11 residues long. V lost 10 bases and J lost 0, with 4 bases in between. This CDR3 reads CATFSGNTIYF. The CDR3 nucleotides read TGTGCCACCTTCTCTGGAAACACCATATATTTT.

This clone was detected only once. The J gene is TRBJ2-2, the V gene TRBV7-3; 10 bases match TRBD1. V shed 5 bases and J 4 bases; nucleotides not matched to a gene: 4. This CDR3 has 15 amino acids. Germline-derived CDR1 and CDR2 are SGHTA and FQGTGA. The CDR3 here is CASSRDRGGTGELFF. The CDR3, as DNA: TGTGCCAGCAGCAGGGACAGGGGCGGCACCGGGGAGCTGTTTTTT.

V usage is TRBV15 and J usage is TRBJ2-7, with D maybe TRBD2 (7 bases). CDR3 size: 13 residues. The germline V gene has CDR1 LNHNV and CDR2 YYDKDF (reference sequence). The ends were cut back, 8 bases at V and 5 bases at J, with 16 bases in the middle. The CDR3 loop is CATSFGGLDEQYF. CDR3 nucleotide sequence: TGTGCCACCTCATTCGGGGGGCTTGACGAGCAGTACTTC.

The chain uses TRBV11-2 and TRBJ2-7; D not certain. The CDR3 consists of 13 residues. Germline loops: CDR1 SGHAT, CDR2 FQNNGV. Trimming removed 2 bases at V and 3 bases at J, with 8 bases between. The DNA for the CDR3 is TGTGCCAGCAGCTTATCCACAATCTACGAGCAGTACTTC. Protein sequence: CASSLSTIYEQYF.

This clone was seen a handful of times. The V gene is TRBV7-3, the J gene TRBJ2-2; D may be TRBD1 (5 bases). The V end lost 5 bases, the J end lost 6 bases, and 13 bases lay between the germline ends. The CDR3 runs to 14 residues. Germline CDR1 reads SGHTA; CDR2 reads FQGTGA. CDR3 region: CASSPRVYAGELFF. CDR3 coding DNA: TGTGCCAGCAGCCCCAGGGTGTATGCCGGGGAGCTGTTTTTT.

This clone was counted a single time. The CDR3 nucleotides are TGTGCCAGCAGCTTAGCAGGCTCCTACGAGCAGTACTTC. Translating gives CASSLAGSYEQYF. The rearrangement joins TRBV11-2 to TRBJ2-7, with no clear D. This CDR3 contains 13 residues. The ends were cut back, 1 base at V and 0 bases at J, with 4 bases in the middle. CDR1 is SGHAT and CDR2 is FQNNGV in the germline V gene. Together with reference TRBV11-2 and TRBJ2-7, the CDR3 gives the full variable domain: EAGVAQSPRYKIIEKRQSVAFWCNPISGHATLYWYQQILGQGPKLLIQFQNNGVVDDSQLPKDRFSAERLKGVDSTLKIQPAKLEDSAVYLCASSLAGSYEQYFGPGTRLTVT.

This chain joins TRBV3-1 (or the pseudogene TRBV3-2) and TRBJ2-1; 12 bases map to TRBD2. Germline CDR1 is LGHDT and CDR2 is YNNKEL (reference sequence). This CDR3 is built from 16 residues. V shed 5 bases and J 8 bases; nucleotides not matched to a gene: 10. CDR3 region: CASSSETSGGWDEQFF. CDR3 coding DNA: TGTGCCAGCAGCTCAGAGACTAGCGGGGGTTGGGATGAGCAGTTCTTC.

The chain employs TRBV5-1 and TRBJ2-1; TRBD2 matches at 7 bases. The J segment lost 7 bases and the V segment lost 1 base, leaving 14 bases of the junction unmatched. The germline V gene encodes CDR1 SGHRS and CDR2 YFSETQ. The CDR3 has 17 amino acids. The CDR3 region is CASSLSPGLGGRNEQFF. The CDR3 nucleotides are TGCGCCAGCAGCTTGTCTCCCGGGTTGGGGGGGAGGAATGAGCAGTTCTTC. The variable domain in full, with the rest retrieved from reference TRBV5-1 and TRBJ2-1, is KAGVTQTPRYLIKTRGQQVTLSCSPISGHRSVSWYQQTPGQGLQFLFEYFSETQRNKGNFPGRFSGRQFSNSRSEMNVSTLELGDSALYLCASSLSPGLGGRNEQFFGPGTRLTVL.

This clone was observed a handful of times. This chain joins TRBV12-5 and TRBJ1-1; no definite D call. The CDR3 runs to 13 residues. Germline values: CDR1 LGHNT, CDR2 FRNRAP. Between the trimmed V and J ends, which lost 3 bases and 0 bases, there was a span of 5 bases. The CDR3 loop is CASGLEVNTEAFF. The CDR3 DNA follows: TGTGCTAGTGGTTTAGAGGTGAACACTGAAGCTTTCTTT. The entire variable domain, with the rest obtained from reference TRBV12-5 and TRBJ1-1, is as follows: DARVTQTPRHKVTEMGQEVTMRCQPILGHNTVFWYRQTMMQGLELLAYFRNRAPLDDSGMPKDRFSAEMPDATLATLKIQPSEPRDSAVYFCASGLEVNTEAFFGQGTRLTVV.

This clone is a singleton in its sample. V usage is TRBV30 and J usage is TRBJ1-1; D unresolved. Germline V lookup: CDR1 GTSNPN, CDR2 SVGIG (reference sequence). Trimming pared 3 bases from V and 6 bases from J, leaving 11 bases between. The CDR3 spans 12 residues. CDR3 nucleotide sequence: TGTGCCTGGAGGCGCGACACCGCTGAAGCTTTCTTT. Its translation is CAWRRDTAEAFF.

J is TRBJ2-2 and V is TRBV10-3, with TRBD2 matching 10 bases. The CDR3 is made up of 18 amino acids. V lost 4 bases and J lost 1; bases outside the gene matches: 9. CDR1 ENHRY and CDR2 SYGVKD come from the germline V gene. The chain's CDR3 is CAISALVKRGGNTGELFF. The CDR3 region has the DNA TGTGCCATCAGTGCTCTTGTGAAGCGGGGGGGGAACACCGGGGAGCTGTTTTTT.

The rearrangement links TRBV9 to TRBJ2-7; D possibly corresponds to TRBD2 (6 bases). CDR1 and CDR2 from the germline V gene are SGDLS and YYNGEE. The germline V and J ends were trimmed by 0 bases and 0 bases, with 10 bases remaining between them. The CDR3 spans 15 residues. The CDR3 region is CASSVGDSSSYEQYF. In DNA, the CDR3 is TGTGCCAGCAGCGTAGGGGACTCTAGCTCCTACGAGCAGTACTTC.

The chain uses TRBV7-2 and TRBJ2-5; 14 positions match TRBD2. The CDR3 length is 19 residues. The germline V gene encodes CDR1 SGHTA and CDR2 FQGNSA. J was trimmed by 3 bases and V by 1 base; bases with no gene match: 10. The CDR3 spells CASSLVRLAGGDLKETQYF. Here the CDR3 DNA reads TGTGCCAGCAGCTTAGTCCGACTAGCGGGGGGGGACCTAAAAGAGACCCAGTACTTC.

As DNA, the CDR3 is TGTGCCAGCAGCTCCTATTTAGCAACTAATGAAAAACTGTTTTTT. This encodes CASSSYLATNEKLFF. The rearrangement links TRBV5-6 to TRBJ1-4; D is unresolved. V was cut by 3 bases and J by 0 bases, with 9 bases left in between. CDR3 length: 15 residues. In germline, CDR1 is SGHDT, CDR2 YYEEEE.